A single sample is the source of the 11 T cell receptor beta chains below, sequenced in a study of blood T cells in healthy people across ages. A sample-barcoded 5' primer and a J-beta primer mix were used in a second PCR of roughly 6 to 11 cycles. Each CDR3 protein gets one entry after TCRdb re-called the 5' RACE reads with MiXCR. The table lists around 780,000 distinct CDR3 sequences, around 24% of them singletons, with around 3% in the top ten. The sample also formed part of further work on T cells of mothers and their children.

The sequencing sample was made of blood. The receptors derive from a boy younger than 18 in good health.

The V and J genes are TRBV4-1 and TRBJ2-5, with 9 positions matching TRBD2. The CDR3 is 15 amino acids. CDR1 MGHRA and CDR2 YSYEKL come from the germline V gene. V dropped 1 base and J dropped 4; count of bases not matched to a gene: 4. The CDR3 here is CASSQGGGAGETQYF. The DNA of the CDR3 is TGCGCCAGCAGCCAAGGCGGGGGGGCCGGAGAGACCCAGTACTTC.

The chain recombines TRBV7-9 with TRBJ1-5, with TRBD1 identical over 9 bases. Germline CDR1 SEHNR, CDR2 FQNEAQ (reference sequence). This CDR3 has 17 amino acids. J gave up 1 base and V 4 bases, and 8 bases lay outside the gene matches. In DNA form, the CDR3 reads TGTGCCAGCAGCTATTGGGGCGGGACAGGGAGCAATCAGCCCCAGCATTTT. It yields the protein CASSYWGGTGSNQPQHF.

This clonotype was counted ten times or more. The CDR3 nucleotides are TGTGCCAGCAGCTTCTCCGGGGGGAAAGAGACCCAGTACTTC. Translated: CASSFSGGKETQYF. V is TRBV7-3 and J is TRBJ2-5, with TRBD2 identical over 7 bases. V lost 3 bases to trimming and J lost 3 bases; unmatched junction nucleotides: 4. This CDR3 is built from 14 residues. Germline CDR1 SGHTA, CDR2 FQGTGA.

V gene TRBV12-3 or TRBV12-4 combines with J gene TRBJ2-7; possibly TRBD2 for D (5 bases). This CDR3 contains 14 residues. The ends were cut back, 1 base at V and 3 bases at J, with 10 bases in the middle. The CDR3 reads CASSLELAGYEQYF. For the CDR3, the DNA is TGTGCCAGCAGTTTAGAGCTAGCAGGCTACGAGCAGTACTTC.

For this clonotype: The germline gene is not matched at one end of the junction; a read error may be the cause. This rearrangement joins TRBV7-8 to TRBJ2-3; D is unclear. The CDR3 is 15 residues long. The germline CDR1 and CDR2 sequences are SGHVS and FQNEAQ. The CDR3: CASSSRAPDTNTQYF. CDR3 bases: TGTGCCAGCAGCTCCCGGGCCCCAGACACAAATACGCAGTATTTT.

The CDR3 nucleotides read TGTGCCAGCAGTCTCACGGGGCAGGGTGAGCAGTTCTTC. This codes for CASSLTGQGEQFF. This chain connects TRBV12-3 or TRBV12-4 to TRBJ2-1, with D tentatively TRBD1 or TRBD2 (5 bases each). Between the trimmed V and J ends, which lost 5 bases and 9 bases, there was a span of 14 bases. This CDR3 region has 13 residues.

This clonotype was detected only a few times. This sequence joins TRBV29-1 and TRBJ2-7; 11 nucleotides agree with TRBD2. The CDR3 has 13 residues. CDR1 is SQVTM, CDR2 ANQGSEA, per germline. Unmatched junction bases numbered 3, after V lost 6 bases and J lost 2 bases. The CDR3 spells CSVMTSGTYEQYF. CDR3 coding DNA: TGCAGCGTAATGACTAGCGGGACCTACGAGCAGTACTTC.

The chain joins TRBV12-3 or TRBV12-4 to TRBJ1-1, with a weak D call TRBD1 (5 bases). The CDR3 length is 14 residues. Trimming removed 2 bases from V and 8 bases from J, with 15 bases in between. In nucleotides, the CDR3 is TGTGCCAGCAGTTTATGGGGGAGCGGGGACGAAGCTTTCTTT. Translating gives CASSLWGSGDEAFF.

The chain is built from TRBV11-1 and TRBJ2-5; 9 bases fit TRBD2. TRBJ2-7 matches the DNA end more closely, so the J call is doubtful. From germline, CDR1 is SGHAT and CDR2 FQDESV (reference sequence). This CDR3 spans 15 amino acids. The CDR3 coding sequence is TGTGCCAGCAGCTCATCCGGGACTAGCATCTACGAGCAGTACTTC. Translated: CASSSSGTSIYEQYF.

This rearrangement joins TRBV2 to TRBJ2-5, with 7 bases lining up with TRBD1. Germline V gene sequence: CDR1 SNHLY, CDR2 FYNNEI. V gave up 8 bases and J gave up 3 bases; unmatched junction bases: 3. The CDR3 length is 12 residues. CDR3 bases: TGTGCCAGCGGGACAGAAGAAGAGACCCAGTACTTC. It is translated as CASGTEEETQYF.

This clonotype has more than one count but fewer than ten. The rearrangement joins TRBV9 to TRBJ2-5; TRBD1 matches at 9 bases. Germline assignment: CDR1 SGDLS and CDR2 YYNGEE. The length of the CDR3 is 16 residues. The V and J ends lost 3 bases and 5 bases, in that order; junction bases with no gene match: 11. The CDR3: CASSGTPSDRGETQYF. CDR3 nucleotides: TGTGCCAGCAGCGGCACCCCTTCGGACAGGGGTGAGACCCAGTACTTC. The full variable domain, completed using reference TRBV9 and TRBJ2-5, is DSGVTQTPKHLITATGQRVTLRCSPRSGDLSVYWYQQSLDQGLQFLIQYYNGEERAKGNILERFSAQQFPDLHSELNLSSLELGDSALYFCASSGTPSDRGETQYFGPGTRLLVL.